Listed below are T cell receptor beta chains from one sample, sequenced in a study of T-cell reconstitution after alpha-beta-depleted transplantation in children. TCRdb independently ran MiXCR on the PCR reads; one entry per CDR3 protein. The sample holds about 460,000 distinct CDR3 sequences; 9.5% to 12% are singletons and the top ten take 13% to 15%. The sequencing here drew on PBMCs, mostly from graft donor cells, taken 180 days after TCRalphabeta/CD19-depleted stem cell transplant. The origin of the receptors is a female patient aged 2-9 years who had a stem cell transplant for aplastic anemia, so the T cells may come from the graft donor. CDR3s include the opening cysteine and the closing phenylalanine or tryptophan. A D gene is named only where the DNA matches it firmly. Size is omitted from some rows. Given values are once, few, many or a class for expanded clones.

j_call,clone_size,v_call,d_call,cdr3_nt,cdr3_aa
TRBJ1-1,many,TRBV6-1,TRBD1,TGTGCCAGCAGACGACAGGGAGTCCCTGAAGCTTTCTTT,CASRRQGVPEAFF
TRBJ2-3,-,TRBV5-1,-,TGCGCCAGCAGCTGGGGGGTACGGGGTACCAGCACAGATACGCAGTATTTT,CASSWGVRGTSTDTQYF
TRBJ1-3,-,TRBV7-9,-,TGTGCCAGCAGCTTAGTATCGCCTCTGGGAAACACCATATATTTT,CASSLVSPLGNTIYF
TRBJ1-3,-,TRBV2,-,TGTGCCAGCAACCGGGGAAACACCATATATTTT,CASNRGNTIYF
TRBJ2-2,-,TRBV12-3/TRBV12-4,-,TGTGCCAGCAGTTTAAGGCGGCTGGGGACGCACACCGGGGAGCTGTTTTTT,CASSLRRLGTHTGELFF
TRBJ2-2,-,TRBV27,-,TGTGCCAGCAGAGGCCCCCTACCTTGGGGAAACGGGGAGCTGTTTTTT,CASRGPLPWGNGELFF
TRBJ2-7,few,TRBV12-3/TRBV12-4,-,TGTGCCTCCACCCGGGGGGCACTTGACGAGCAGTACTTC,CASTRGALDEQYF
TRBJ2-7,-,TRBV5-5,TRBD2,TGTGCCAGCTTAAACCTTGGGGGGGCCTACGAGCAGTACTTC,CASLNLGGAYEQYF
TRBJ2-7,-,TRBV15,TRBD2,TGTGCCACCAGCAAAGGACTAGCGGGAGTCGAGCAGTACTTC,CATSKGLAGVEQYF
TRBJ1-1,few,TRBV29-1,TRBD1,TGCAGCGTTGGAGTACTAGGGACAGGTATGAACACTGAAGCTTTCTTT,CSVGVLGTGMNTEAFF
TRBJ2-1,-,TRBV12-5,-,TGTGCTAGTGGTTTGGTACGACCATACAATGAGCAGTTCTTC,CASGLVRPYNEQFF
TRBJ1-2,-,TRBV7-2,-,TGTGCCAGCAGCTTCCTGGGGGGGGGCCATGGCTACACCTTC,CASSFLGGGHGYTF
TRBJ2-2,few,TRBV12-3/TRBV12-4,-,TGTGCCAGCAGCCCCTCCCAAAGGTCGAACACCGGGGAGCTGTTTTTT,CASSPSQRSNTGELFF
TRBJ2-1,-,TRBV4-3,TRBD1,TGCGCCAGCAGCCATGTAAATGGACAGGGGACATACAATGAGCAGTTCTTC,CASSHVNGQGTYNEQFF
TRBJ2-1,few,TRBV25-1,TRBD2,TGTGCCAGCAGTGATAACTATCGGAGGGAGGGGAATGAGCAGTTCTTC,CASSDNYRREGNEQFF
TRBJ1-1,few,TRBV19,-,TGTGCCAGTAGTATAGGTCAGGGATGGACTGAAGCTTTCTTT,CASSIGQGWTEAFF
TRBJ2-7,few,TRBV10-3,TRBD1,TGTGCCATCGTTGGGACAGGGGGCGTCTACGAGCAGTACTTC,CAIVGTGGVYEQYF
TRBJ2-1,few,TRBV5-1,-,TGCGCCAGCAGCTTTTACTACGACAATGAGCAGTTCTTC,CASSFYYDNEQFF
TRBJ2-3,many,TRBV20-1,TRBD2,TGCAGTGCTGTGCCACTAGCGGGAGGTCGAGATACGCAGTATTTT,CSAVPLAGGRDTQYF
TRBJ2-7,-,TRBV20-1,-,TGCAGTGCTAGACCAGGGAGTGGGTCCTACGAGCAGTACTTC,CSARPGSGSYEQYF
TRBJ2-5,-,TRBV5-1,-,TGCGCCAGCAGCTTGGAAGGGTCGGGGGAGACCCAGTACTTC,CASSLEGSGETQYF
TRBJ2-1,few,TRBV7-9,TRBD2,TGTGCCAGCAGCTTGGCTAGCGGGATGTACAATGAGCAGTTCTTC,CASSLASGMYNEQFF
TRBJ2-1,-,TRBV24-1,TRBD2,TGTGCCACCAGTGAGGAGCGGGAGTCGGGTCTATTCTTC,CATSEERESGLFF
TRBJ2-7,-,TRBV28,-,TGTGCCAGCAGGACGGCCAGGGGACTCTACGAGCAGTACTTC,CASRTARGLYEQYF
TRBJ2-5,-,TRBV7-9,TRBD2,TGTGCCAGCAGCCACGGGGGGAAGGAGACCCAGTACTTC,CASSHGGKETQYF
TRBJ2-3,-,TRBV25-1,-,TGTGCCAGCAGTGGTGGGGAGCGACCACGCACAGATACGCAGTATTTT,CASSGGERPRTDTQYF
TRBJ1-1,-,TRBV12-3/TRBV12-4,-,TGTGCCACCGGAGACCTCCTAAACACTGAAGCTTTCTTT,CATGDLLNTEAFF
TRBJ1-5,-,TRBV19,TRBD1,TGTGCCAGTAGTATGCGGGGACAGGTCAATCAGCCCCAGCATTTT,CASSMRGQVNQPQHF
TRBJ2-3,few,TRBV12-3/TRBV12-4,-,TGTGCCAGCTCCCCGGACCAGCCCCACACAGATACGCAGTATTTT,CASSPDQPHTDTQYF
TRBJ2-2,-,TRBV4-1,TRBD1,TGCGCCAGCAGCCAACCTACTAATGACAGGGCCGGGGAGCTGTTTTTT,CASSQPTNDRAGELFF
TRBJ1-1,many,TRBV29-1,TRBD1,TGCAGCGCCGGTCCCCTACAGGGGCAAGCTTTCTTT,CSAGPLQGQAFF
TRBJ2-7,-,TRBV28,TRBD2,TGTGCCAGCAGCCTTCCCATGACTAGCGACGAGCAGTACTTC,CASSLPMTSDEQYF
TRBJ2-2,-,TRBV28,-,TGTGCCAGCAGCTTCTCCCGCGGGGAGCTGTTTTTT,CASSFSRGELFF
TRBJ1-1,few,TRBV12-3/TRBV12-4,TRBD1,TGTGCCAGCAGTTTGGAGGGACAGTTGAACACTGAAGCTTTCTTT,CASSLEGQLNTEAFF
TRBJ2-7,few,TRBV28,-,TGTGCCAGCAGTTTAACCCCGCGGCTATGGGAGCAGTACTTC,CASSLTPRLWEQYF
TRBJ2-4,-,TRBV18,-,TGTGCCAGCTCACCACAGGGGCGGGACATTCAGTACTTC,CASSPQGRDIQYF
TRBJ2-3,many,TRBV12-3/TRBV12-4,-,TGTGCCAGCAGTTTATTCGTCCCATTGCCAGATCCTTATTACCGCACAGATACGCAGTATTTT,CASSLFVPLPDPYYRTDTQYF
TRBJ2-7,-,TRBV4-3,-,TGCGCCAGCAGCCAAGATCGGCTAGCGCTAGGAATCTACGAGCAGTACTTC,CASSQDRLALGIYEQYF
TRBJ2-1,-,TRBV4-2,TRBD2,TGTGCCAGCAGCCAGCCGGGACTAGCGGGAGATATTGAGCAGTTCTTC,CASSQPGLAGDIEQFF
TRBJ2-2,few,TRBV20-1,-,TGCAGTGCTAGAGATCCATTATCAATCGTTGAGGAGCTGTTTTTT,CSARDPLSIVEELFF
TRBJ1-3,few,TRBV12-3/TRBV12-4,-,TGTGCCAGCAGGGGTGTGGGGCCTGGAAACACCATATATTTT,CASRGVGPGNTIYF